This paragraph covers one TCR beta chain sequence. The clone's antigen remains unknown. No qualities accompany the bases; no much larger clone lies one base away. In the prospective study, participants were roughly 18 to 95 years old, resided in about 25 geographic areas of the United States, and were enrolled through a virtual design. To assign participants to cohorts, the prospective study relied on clinical history that participants themselves reported in a screening survey and a study questionnaire. For ImmuneRACE Cohort 3, a participant was defined as recovered based on two consecutive negative NP/OP PCR tests, clearance by a healthcare professional, or resolution of symptoms. Each participant in the prospective study had whole blood, serum and a nasopharyngeal or oropharyngeal swab collected by mobile phlebotomists. Prospective study participants could optionally give additional blood draws and questionnaires over an approximately two-month period. Blood samples from the prospective study were shipped frozen or at room temperature prior to DNA extraction.

The cysteine opens and the phenylalanine closes a CDR3 of 14 amino acids. Solely the CDR3 DNA is kept, with 42 bases framed from the first base. The V and J ends are trimmed by 0 bases and 3 bases, leaving 8 bases between them. The germline V gene (reference sequence) supplies CDR1 MNHEY and CDR2 SMNVEV. These data originate in a study of blood T cell repertoires in COVID-19 (dated by TCRdb to the early 2020s). About the full investigation: Samples covering the acute and convalescent phases of COVID-19 were provided by collaborators in the United States, Italy and Spain. Where HLA class I and class II types were available, the types were taken from metadata supplied by the sample provider, not from assay-based typing. The material from the prospective study consisted of cDNA or gDNA derived from T cells, B-cell-depleted T cells, or PBMCs. The samples were drawn from the first 160 participants of the ongoing ImmuneRACE study and from more than 1,000 subjects provided by 6 global collaborators. The repertoires were released in a freely available public database intended as a resource for research on the immune response to SARS-CoV-2. Sample metadata almost always included a de-identified subject ID, COVID-19 status, age in years and sex. Subjects who had been exposed to COVID-19, were actively infected with it, or had recovered from it provided the deeply sampled blood TCRbeta repertoires that made up the dataset. General findings and caveats noted by the study authors: How much clinical and demographic metadata was included differed by source and by participant, and the metadata was provided uncurated.

The immunoSEQ Assay, a bias-controlled multiplex PCR, was used to amplify TCRbeta CDR3 regions from genomic DNA. From the authors' description of their analysis: Within the assay, amplification of reference gene primers was used to estimate how many nucleated cells each sample contained. To quantify the absolute abundance of each unique TCRbeta CDR3 rearrangement, sequence reads were collapsed and filtered. Productive Simpson clonality was computed per sample as the square root of Simpson's diversity index over productive rearrangements. TCRdb obtained this table from immuneACCESS and retained in-frame rearrangements with V and J assigned. These tables miss some clones; where compared with another copy, unresolved V genes account for less than half of the shortfall, and the remainder is unexplained. V and J calls and clone size are copied from that table; D and trimming were computed from the DNA. The sample contains some 300,000 clones, roughly 90% of them found a single time. The leading ten clones occupy roughly 0.94% of the sample.

Sequencing used PBMCs or T cells enriched from blood (not recorded which). This TCR came from a woman in her twenties or thirties who had recovered from COVID-19. The rearrangement joined TRBV27 to TRBJ1-2, with no confident D gene call. In nucleotides, the sequence is TGTGCCAGCAGTTTATCTCCCTACTACTATGGCTACACCTTC. Translated, this is CASSLSPYYYGYTF.